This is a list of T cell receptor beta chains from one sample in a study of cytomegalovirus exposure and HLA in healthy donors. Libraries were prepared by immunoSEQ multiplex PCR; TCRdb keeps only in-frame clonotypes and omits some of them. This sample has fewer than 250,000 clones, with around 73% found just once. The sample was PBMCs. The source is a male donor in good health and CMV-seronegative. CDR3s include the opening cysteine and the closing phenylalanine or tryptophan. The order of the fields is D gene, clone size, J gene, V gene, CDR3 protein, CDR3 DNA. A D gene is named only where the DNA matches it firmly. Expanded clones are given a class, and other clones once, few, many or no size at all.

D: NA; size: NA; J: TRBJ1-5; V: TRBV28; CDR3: CASSSPGFSQPQHF; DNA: TGTGCCAGCAGTTCCCCGGGGTTCTCTCAGCCCCAGCATTTT
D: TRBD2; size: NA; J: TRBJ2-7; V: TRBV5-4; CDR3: CASSQASTTSGAYEQYF; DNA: TGTGCCAGCAGCCAAGCAAGTACTACTAGCGGGGCCTACGAGCAGTACTTC
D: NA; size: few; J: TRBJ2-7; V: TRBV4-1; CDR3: CASSPVAPPYEQYF; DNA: TGCGCCAGCAGCCCCGTAGCGCCGCCCTACGAGCAGTACTTC
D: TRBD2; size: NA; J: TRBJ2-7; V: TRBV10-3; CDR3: CAIMDTKGGRGYEQYF; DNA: TGTGCCATCATGGATACCAAGGGCGGGAGGGGATACGAGCAGTACTTC
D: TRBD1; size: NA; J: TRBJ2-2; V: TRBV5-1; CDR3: CASSSTGVTGELFF; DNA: TGCGCCAGCAGCTCTACAGGGGTCACCGGGGAGCTGTTTTTT
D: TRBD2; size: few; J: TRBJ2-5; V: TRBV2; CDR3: CASTLAGGLQETQYF; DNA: TGTGCCAGCACCCTAGCGGGAGGGCTTCAAGAGACCCAGTACTTC
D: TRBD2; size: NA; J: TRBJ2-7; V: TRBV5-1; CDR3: CASSPQGLAGGSYEQYF; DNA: TGCGCCAGCAGCCCACAGGGCCTAGCGGGAGGGAGCTACGAGCAGTACTTC
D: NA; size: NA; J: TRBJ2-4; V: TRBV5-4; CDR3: CASSLRGAKNIQYF; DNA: TGTGCCAGCAGCCTCCGCGGAGCCAAAAACATTCAGTACTTC
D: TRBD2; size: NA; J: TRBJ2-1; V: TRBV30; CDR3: CAGGDHGLAGVVNEQFF; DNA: TGTGCCGGTGGAGACCATGGACTAGCGGGAGTAGTCAATGAGCAGTTCTTC
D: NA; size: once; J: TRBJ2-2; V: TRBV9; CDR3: CASSPGSGELFF; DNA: TGTGCCAGCAGCCCGGGTTCCGGGGAGCTGTTTTTT
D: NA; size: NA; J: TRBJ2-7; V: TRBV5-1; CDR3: CASRERASSYEQYF; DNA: TGCGCCAGCAGGGAGCGGGCGAGCTCCTACGAGCAGTACTTC
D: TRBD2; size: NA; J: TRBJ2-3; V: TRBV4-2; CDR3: CASSQTSGSPDTQYF; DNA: TGTGCCAGCAGCCAGACTAGCGGGAGCCCAGATACGCAGTATTTT
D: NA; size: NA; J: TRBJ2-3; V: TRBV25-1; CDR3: CASSETRGTDTQYF; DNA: TGTGCCAGCAGTGAAACTAGAGGCACAGATACGCAGTATTTT
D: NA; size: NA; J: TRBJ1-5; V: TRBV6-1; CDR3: CASSRTPSNQPQHF; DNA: TGTGCCAGCAGTCGGACACCTAGCAATCAGCCCCAGCATTTT
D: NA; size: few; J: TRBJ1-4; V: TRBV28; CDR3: CASSPDELGELFF; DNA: TGTGCCAGCAGCCCGGACGAACTCGGGGAACTGTTTTTT
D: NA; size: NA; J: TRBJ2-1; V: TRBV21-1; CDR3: CASSKEDHPGVAGALIYNEQFF; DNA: TGTGCCAGCAGCAAAGAGGACCATCCGGGGGTCGCGGGAGCCCTCATCTACAATGAGCAGTTCTTC
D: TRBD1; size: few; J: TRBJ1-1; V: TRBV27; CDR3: CASFENRGLTEAFF; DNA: TGTGCCAGCTTTGAAAACAGGGGCCTCACTGAAGCTTTCTTT
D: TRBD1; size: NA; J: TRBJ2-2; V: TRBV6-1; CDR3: CASSEEDRGPFTGELFF; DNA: TGTGCCAGCAGTGAGGAAGACAGGGGGCCCTTCACCGGGGAGCTGTTTTTT
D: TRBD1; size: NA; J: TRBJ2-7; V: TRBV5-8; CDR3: CANHRDRGYEQYF; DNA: TGTGCCAACCACCGGGACAGGGGATACGAGCAGTACTTC
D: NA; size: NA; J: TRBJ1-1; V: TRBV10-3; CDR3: CAISESSRDTEAFF; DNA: TGTGCCATCAGTGAGTCAAGCAGGGACACTGAAGCTTTCTTT
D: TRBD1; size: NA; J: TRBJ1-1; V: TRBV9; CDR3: CASSDRGATEAFF; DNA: TGTGCCAGCAGCGACAGGGGAGCCACTGAAGCTTTCTTT
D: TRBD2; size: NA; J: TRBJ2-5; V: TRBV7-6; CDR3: CASSSGLAGVPTQYF; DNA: TGTGCCAGCAGCTCGGGACTAGCGGGAGTCCCGACCCAGTACTTC
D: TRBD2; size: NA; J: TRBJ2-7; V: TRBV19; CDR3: CASSRLAGGINEQYF; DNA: TGTGCCAGTAGCCGACTAGCGGGAGGGATAAACGAGCAGTACTTC
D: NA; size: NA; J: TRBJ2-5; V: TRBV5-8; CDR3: CASSLTGGKTQYF; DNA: TGTGCCAGCAGCTTGACAGGTGGGAAGACCCAGTACTTC
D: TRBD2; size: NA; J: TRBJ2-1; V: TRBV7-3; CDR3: CASSSDLSSGGDNEQFF; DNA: TGTGCCAGCAGTTCCGATCTTTCTAGCGGGGGTGACAATGAGCAGTTCTTC
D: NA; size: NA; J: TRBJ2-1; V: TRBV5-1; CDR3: CASGGTNYNEQFF; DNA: TGCGCCAGCGGGGGCACAAATTACAATGAGCAGTTCTTC
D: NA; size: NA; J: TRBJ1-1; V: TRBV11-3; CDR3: CASSFMSTGKLAEAFF; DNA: TGTGCCAGCAGCTTCATGTCCACAGGGAAATTAGCTGAAGCTTTCTTT
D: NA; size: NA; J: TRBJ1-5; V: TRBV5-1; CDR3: CASRLTAGDNNQPQHF; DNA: TGCGCCAGCAGATTGACCGCGGGGGATAACAATCAGCCCCAGCATTTT
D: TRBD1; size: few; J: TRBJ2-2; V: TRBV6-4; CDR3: CASRIDRGNTGELFF; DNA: TGTGCCAGCAGAATAGACAGGGGAAACACCGGGGAGCTGTTTTTT
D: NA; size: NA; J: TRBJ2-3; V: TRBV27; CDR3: CAIADPPYTDTQYF; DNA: TGTGCCATAGCGGACCCCCCCTACACAGATACGCAGTATTTT
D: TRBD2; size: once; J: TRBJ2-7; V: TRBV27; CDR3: CASRASGSPYEQYF; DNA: TGTGCCAGCAGGGCTAGCGGGAGCCCCTACGAGCAGTACTTC
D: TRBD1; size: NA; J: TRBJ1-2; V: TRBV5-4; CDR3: CASSSDRGRGGYTF; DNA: TGTGCCAGCAGCTCCGACAGGGGGCGAGGTGGCTACACCTTC
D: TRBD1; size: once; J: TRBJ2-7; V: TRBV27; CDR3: CASSFSTGSYEQYF; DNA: TGTGCCAGCAGTTTCTCGACAGGGTCCTACGAGCAGTACTTC
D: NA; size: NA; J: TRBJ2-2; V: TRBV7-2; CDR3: CASSRRPPTGTGELFF; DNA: TGTGCCAGCAGCCGGAGACCCCCCACAGGGACCGGGGAGCTGTTTTTT
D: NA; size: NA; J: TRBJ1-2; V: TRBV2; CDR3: CASSGADANYGYTF; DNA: TGTGCCAGCAGTGGGGCAGACGCTAACTATGGCTACACCTTC
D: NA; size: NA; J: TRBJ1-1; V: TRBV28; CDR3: CASSLYGGGSYTEAFF; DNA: TGTGCCAGCAGTTTATATGGGGGGGGCAGTTACACTGAAGCTTTCTTT
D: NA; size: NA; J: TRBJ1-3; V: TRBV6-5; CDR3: CASSYSDTPGNTIYF; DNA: TGTGCCAGCAGTTACTCGGACACCCCTGGAAACACCATATATTTT
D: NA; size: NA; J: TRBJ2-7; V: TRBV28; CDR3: CASSKASLPRIYEQYF; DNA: TGTGCCAGCAGTAAGGCTAGCCTCCCAAGAATTTACGAGCAGTACTTC
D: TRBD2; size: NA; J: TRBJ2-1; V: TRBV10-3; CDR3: CAISGASGINEQFF; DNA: TGTGCCATCAGTGGGGCTAGCGGGATAAATGAGCAGTTCTTC
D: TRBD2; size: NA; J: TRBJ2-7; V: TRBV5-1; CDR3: CASSLDGTSGPSYEQYF; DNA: TGCGCCAGCAGCTTGGACGGGACTAGCGGGCCATCCTACGAGCAGTACTTC
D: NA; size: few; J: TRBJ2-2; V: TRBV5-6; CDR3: CASKRVGNTGELFF; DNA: TGTGCCAGCAAGAGGGTGGGTAACACCGGGGAGCTGTTTTTT
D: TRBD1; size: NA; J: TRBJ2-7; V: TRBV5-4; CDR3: CASSPTGTGDYEQYF; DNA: TGTGCCAGCAGCCCAACCGGGACAGGAGACTACGAGCAGTACTTC
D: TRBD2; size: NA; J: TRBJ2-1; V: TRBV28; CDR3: CASSLLAGGPEEQFF; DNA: TGTGCCAGCAGTCTTCTAGCGGGAGGGCCGGAAGAGCAGTTCTTC
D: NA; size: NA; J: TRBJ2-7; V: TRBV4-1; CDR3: CASSQVVGASYEQYF; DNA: TGCGCCAGCAGCCAAGTCGTGGGAGCCTCCTACGAGCAGTACTTC
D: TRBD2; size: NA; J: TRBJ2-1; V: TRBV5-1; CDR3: CASSLSGTSYNEQFF; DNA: TGCGCCAGCAGCTTGAGCGGGACCTCCTACAATGAGCAGTTCTTC
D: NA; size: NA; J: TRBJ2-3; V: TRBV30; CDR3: CAWREGLSSTDTQYF; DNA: TGTGCCTGGAGAGAAGGACTTTCAAGCACAGATACGCAGTATTTT
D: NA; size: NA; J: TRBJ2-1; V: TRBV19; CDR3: CASTKGEYNEQFF; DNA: TGTGCCAGTACGAAGGGGGAGTACAATGAGCAGTTCTTC
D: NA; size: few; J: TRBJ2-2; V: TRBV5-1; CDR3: CASSRSNTGELFF; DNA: TGCGCCAGCAGCCGGTCGAACACCGGGGAGCTGTTTTTT